The present entry profiles one T cell receptor beta chain with its context. Its antigen is undetermined. This sample stems from a study of T cells in localized non-small cell lung cancer. The CDR3 spans 13 residues. Germline CDR1 SGHRS, CDR2 YFSETQ. Trimming stripped 4 bases from V and 4 bases from J, with 9 bases between. Study-wide results and limits: A higher density of T cells in blood coincided with extended overall survival.

Here immunoSEQ multiplex PCR was the method, and the copy in TCRdb shows in-frame clones only, minus some. The sample includes about 40,000 clones, approximately 80% of them seen just once. The chain is built from TRBV5-1 and TRBJ1-5; D perhaps matches TRBD1 (5 bases). The source was peripheral blood mononuclear cells, collected before any cancer treatment. This sequence was found in a male donor at least 60 years old with stage II lung adenocarcinoma. For the CDR3, the DNA is TGCGCCAGCAGCCCCGAGGGGAATCAGCCCCAGCATTTT. It is translated as CASSPEGNQPQHF.